This is a list of T cell receptor beta chains from one sample in a study of T cells in Graves' hyperthyroidism and ophthalmopathy. TCRdb processed the multiplex PCR reads anew with MiXCR; each CDR3 protein has one entry. The sample records fewer than 500,000 distinct CDR3 sequences, around an eighth being singletons. The specimen was blood. The origin of the receptors is a man younger than 45 with Graves' hyperthyroidism that later progressed to Graves' ophthalmopathy. CDR3s include the opening cysteine and the closing phenylalanine or tryptophan. A D gene is named only where the DNA matches it firmly. Rows may omit the clone size; those that give it use once, few, many or a size class.

>TRBV7-8|NA|NA|TRBJ2-5
TGTGCCAGCAGCGGTAACCTAGCTGTAGAGACCCAGTACTTC
CASSGNLAVETQYF
>TRBV6-1|NA|NA|TRBJ2-7
TGTGCCAGCAGTTACGCGGGCGGGCAGTACTTC
CASSYAGGQYF
>TRBV18|NA|few|TRBJ2-1
TGTGCCAGCTCACCAATTCGGGGTGTCAACAATGAGCAGTTCTTC
CASSPIRGVNNEQFF
>TRBV20-1|NA|few|TRBJ2-7
TGCAGTGCCTCACAACAAGGGTACGAGCAGTACTTC
CSASQQGYEQYF
>TRBV10-1|TRBD1|NA|TRBJ1-1
TGCGCCAGCAATCACAGGGGGATCACTGAAGCTTTCTTT
CASNHRGITEAFF
>TRBV20-1|NA|NA|TRBJ1-1
TGCAGTGCCCCAACGGGGGGGAGGATTTTGGGGAACACTGAAGCTTTCTTT
CSAPTGGRILGNTEAFF
>TRBV25-1|NA|few|TRBJ2-3
TGTGCCAGCAGTCTTACCTACTACCGGGACGGTATCACAGATACGCAGTATTTT
CASSLTYYRDGITDTQYF
>TRBV7-9|TRBD1|few|TRBJ1-5
TGTGCCAGCAGCTGGTCAGGGGGCCCACAGCCCCAGCATTTT
CASSWSGGPQPQHF
>TRBV13|NA|few|TRBJ1-2
TGTGCCAGCAGCTTAGAGTTGGACTATGGCTACACCTTC
CASSLELDYGYTF
>TRBV6-6|NA|NA|TRBJ2-3
TGTGCCAGCAGTTACTCGATTCTGGGATCTACGCAGTATTTT
CASSYSILGSTQYF
>TRBV11-2|NA|few|TRBJ2-1
TGTGCCAGCTCACCTGGAGGGGGGTGCTCCTACAATGAGCAGTTCTTC
CASSPGGGCSYNEQFF
>TRBV2|NA|many|TRBJ1-2
TGTGCCAGCAGCAGACAGAGAATTAACTATGGCTACACCTTC
CASSRQRINYGYTF
>TRBV4-1|TRBD1|NA|TRBJ1-5
TGCGCCAGCAGCCGCACGTTTAAGGGGGCGGGGCAGCCCCAGCATTTT
CASSRTFKGAGQPQHF
>TRBV9|NA|NA|TRBJ1-1
TGTGCCAGCAGTGATTTAACAGGAAACACTGAAGCTTTCTTT
CASSDLTGNTEAFF
>TRBV6-5|NA|many|TRBJ2-2
TGTGCCAGCAGTTACTCGGAAGGGATCGGGGAGCTGTTTTTT
CASSYSEGIGELFF
>TRBV20-1|NA|NA|TRBJ1-3
TGCAGTGCTAGAGATTTTGGGACTTTCTCTGGAAACACCATATATTTT
CSARDFGTFSGNTIYF
>TRBV12-3/TRBV12-4|NA|many|TRBJ1-6
TGTGCCAGCAGTCCCCTCGGGCTAGTAGGAAATTCACCCCTCCACTTT
CASSPLGLVGNSPLHF
>TRBV19|NA|few|TRBJ1-5
TGTGCCAGTAGTGCAATCTCCGCCGGTAGCAATCAGCCCCAGCATTTT
CASSAISAGSNQPQHF
>TRBV7-2|TRBD1|once|TRBJ1-6
TGTGCCAGCAGCCCCGGACCAGGGGGGAATTCACCCCTCCACTTT
CASSPGPGGNSPLHF
>TRBV6-5|NA|few|TRBJ2-3
TGTGCCAGCAGTTACGTCGGTGGTGATACGCAGTATTTT
CASSYVGGDTQYF
>TRBV6-6|NA|many|TRBJ2-1
TGTGCCAGCAGTTACTCCTCCCGACAGATCCCCACCTACAATGAGCAGTTCTTC
CASSYSSRQIPTYNEQFF
>TRBV28|NA|many|TRBJ2-7
TGTGCCAGCAGTGCACTTCGATTTCACGAGCAGTACTTC
CASSALRFHEQYF
>TRBV7-2|NA|many|TRBJ2-7
TGTGCCAGCAGCTTAGTTGGGGGCGGTTACTCCTACGAGCAGTACTTC
CASSLVGGGYSYEQYF
>TRBV6-2/TRBV6-3|NA|many|TRBJ1-1
TGTGCCAGCATTAGTCCGTCGTGGAGGAGGGATGATGAAGCTTTCTTT
CASISPSWRRDDEAFF
>TRBV12-3/TRBV12-4|TRBD2|many|TRBJ2-7
TGTGCCAGCAGTCTTCTAGCGGGGGCAACCTACGAGCAGTACTTC
CASSLLAGATYEQYF
>TRBV11-2|NA|many|TRBJ2-5
TGTGCCAGCAGCTTCCCCACCTCCCAAGAGACCCAGTACTTC
CASSFPTSQETQYF
>TRBV7-9|NA|many|TRBJ2-3
TGTGCCAGCAGCTTATCTACAAATACGCAGTATTTT
CASSLSTNTQYF
>TRBV11-3|NA|NA|TRBJ2-3
TGTGCCAGCAGCCTCTCTCCCTCTTCAGGGGACCAGAGCACAGATACGCAGTATTTT
CASSLSPSSGDQSTDTQYF